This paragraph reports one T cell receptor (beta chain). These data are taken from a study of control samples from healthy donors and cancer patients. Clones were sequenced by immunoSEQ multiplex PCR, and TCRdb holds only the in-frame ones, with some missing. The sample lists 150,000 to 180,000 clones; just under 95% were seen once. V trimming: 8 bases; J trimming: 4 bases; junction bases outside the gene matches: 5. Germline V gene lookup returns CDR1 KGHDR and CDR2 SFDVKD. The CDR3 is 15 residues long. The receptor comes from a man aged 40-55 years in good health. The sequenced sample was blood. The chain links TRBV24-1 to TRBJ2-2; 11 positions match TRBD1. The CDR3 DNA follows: TGTGCCACCACCCCAGGGACAGGGGGCACCGGGGAGCTGTTTTTT. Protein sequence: CATTPGTGGTGELFF.